These 7 T cell receptor beta chains share one sample of origin, sequenced in a study of cytomegalovirus exposure and HLA in healthy donors. PCR amplification relied on 60 Vbeta primers (plus 13 Jbeta primers). TCRdb's table, derived via immunoSEQ multiplex PCR, lists solely in-frame clones and lacks some. Of 180,000 or so clones listed, around 76% are singletons. The sample consisted of PBMCs. Source of these receptors: a woman aged 25-40 years in good health and CMV-seropositive.

There are a few counts of this clone. The gene calls are TRBV6-5 and TRBJ1-1; 7 bases are a match to TRBD1. CDR1 and CDR2 (germline): MNHEY, SVGAGI. The CDR3 is 11 residues long. J lost 12 bases, V lost 4 bases, and 5 bases had no gene match. CDR3 amino acids: CASSSGTATFF. CDR3 coding DNA: TGTGCCAGCAGTTCCGGGACAGCGACTTTCTTT.

This clone was picked up one time. The chain combines TRBV7-6 with TRBJ1-2, with TRBD1 matching 8 bases. Looked up from germline, CDR1 is SGHVS and CDR2 is FNYEAQ. J was trimmed by 6 bases and V by 0 bases; bases with no gene match: 3. The CDR3 is 14 residues long. The CDR3 loop reads CASSLAQGENGYTF. The CDR3 bases are TGTGCCAGCAGCTTAGCACAGGGGGAAAATGGCTACACCTTC.

The J gene is TRBJ2-2, the V gene TRBV7-9; 8 nucleotides agree with TRBD2. Germline V gives CDR1 SEHNR, CDR2 FQNEAQ (reference sequence). This CDR3 has 16 amino acids. With 7 bases clipped from V and 6 bases from J, the junction kept 13 bases outside the gene matches. CDR3 DNA: TGTGCCAGCACCCTGAGTTTAACGGGGGGGCCCGGGGAGCTGTTTTTT. Protein: CASTLSLTGGPGELFF.

The V call is TRBV7-6, the J call TRBJ2-1; D is perhaps TRBD1 (6 bases). The V end was cut by 6 bases, the J end by 8 bases, with 14 bases between. This CDR3 is 13 amino acids long. CDR1 is SGHVS, CDR2 FNYEAQ, per germline. The CDR3 DNA follows: TGTGCCAGCAGTTTCGATGAGGGGGATGAGCAGTTCTTC. It codes for CASSFDEGDEQFF.

V and J are TRBV9 and TRBJ1-1; 8 nucleotides match TRBD1. CDR3 length: 15 amino acids. Trimming took 4 bases from V and 5 from J; bases not matched to a gene: 10. Germline-derived CDR1 and CDR2 are SGDLS and YYNGEE. In nucleotides, the CDR3 is TGTGCCAGCAGCTCCCCCGGGACAGGCGGAACTGAAGCTTTCTTT. It translates to CASSSPGTGGTEAFF.

This clone was detected once. V gene TRBV2 combines with J gene TRBJ2-2; D may be TRBD2 (6 bases). CDR1 and CDR2 from the germline V gene are SNHLY and FYNNEI. Trimming shortened V by 3 bases and J by 2 bases, and 10 bases separated the two germline ends. This CDR3 region has 15 residues. The CDR3 region is CASSDPGGNTGELFF. CDR3 DNA: TGTGCCAGCAGTGATCCCGGGGGAAACACCGGGGAGCTGTTTTTT.

This sequence joins TRBV2 and TRBJ2-1; TRBD2 matches at 9 bases. The CDR3 consists of 15 residues. Germline values: CDR1 SNHLY, CDR2 FYNNEI. V lost 6 bases, J lost 7 bases, and 10 bases stayed unmatched. CDR3 nucleotide sequence: TGTGCCAGCAGGTTTAGCGGGAGAAGTGTGAATGAGCAGTTCTTC. The encoded protein is CASRFSGRSVNEQFF.